These 25 T cell receptor beta chains share one sample of origin, sequenced in a study of response to subunit inactivated influenza vaccine. TCRdb re-called the RT-PCR reads through MiXCR, storing one row per CDR3 protein. The top ten clones hold about an eighth of a sample with more than 400,000 distinct CDR3 sequences, about 7.2% of them seen once. The specimen comprised PBMCs from blood, sampled about 23 months after vaccination. The receptors originated from a man in his fifties or sixties who received an inactivated influenza vaccine.

In this sample, this clonotype turned up a few times. The final CDR3 position lacks the conserved phenylalanine or tryptophan, pointing to a likely read error. No DNA is shown, since the ends of the CDR3 on it are uncertain; the CDR3 is the one TCRdb lists. The chain is built from TRBV12-3 or TRBV12-4 and TRBJ1-4. The CDR3 is 8 residues long, counting both termini. The CDR3 is CASSYGRP.

The chain joins TRBV9 to TRBJ1-6, with 8 bases lining up with TRBD1. The CDR3 contains 15 residues. Per the germline V gene, CDR1 is SGDLS and CDR2 is YYNGEE. The V and J ends lost 1 base and 5 bases, in that order; junction bases with no gene match: 2. CDR3 sequence reads: CASSVMTGDNSPLHF. The CDR3 region has the DNA TGTGCCAGCAGCGTAATGACAGGGGATAATTCACCCCTCCACTTT.

The chain carries TRBV7-8 and TRBJ1-4; 8 bases are shared with TRBD1. Germline V gene lookup returns CDR1 SGHVS and CDR2 FQNEAQ. After removal of 5 bases from V and 7 bases from J, the junction contained 12 bases not matched to a gene. The CDR3 is 16 residues long. DNA of the CDR3: TGTGCCAGCAGCCCTCTGGGGACGGACAGGGCTGAAAAACTGTTTTTT. It translates to CASSPLGTDRAEKLFF.

This clonotype was seen a handful of times. The V call is TRBV3-1, the J call TRBJ2-1, with TRBD1 as a possible D gene (6 bases). CDR1 and CDR2 from the germline V gene are LGHDT and YNNKEL (reference sequence). The CDR3 is 17 amino acids. V was shortened by 0 bases and J by 5 bases, with 17 bases between the two germline ends. CDR3 nucleotides: TGTGCCAGCAGCCAAGATGTATGGCAGGGGCCGCACAATGAGCAGTTCTTC. Translated, it gives CASSQDVWQGPHNEQFF.

V usage is TRBV20-1 and J usage is TRBJ2-5; D is possibly TRBD1 (6 bases). The CDR3 totals 13 residues. V lost 3 bases and J 3 bases, leaving 11 bases between the germline ends. Germline CDR1 reads DFQATT; CDR2 reads SNEGSKA (reference sequence). CDR3 residues: CSARQGREETQYF. The CDR3 region has the DNA TGCAGTGCTAGGCAGGGGAGAGAAGAGACCCAGTACTTC.

The V and J genes are TRBV7-8 and TRBJ2-4; 8 bases align to TRBD1. Trimming removed 5 bases from V and 6 bases from J; junction bases left unmatched: 3. Germline lookup yields CDR1 SGHVS and CDR2 FQNEAQ. The CDR3 consists of 13 residues. The CDR3 protein is CASSRDRSNIQYF. The CDR3 DNA reads as TGTGCCAGCAGCCGGGACAGGTCAAACATTCAGTACTTC.

In its sample, this clonotype was seen many times. The chain couples TRBV10-3 to TRBJ2-7; D is unresolved. There are 12 residues in the CDR3. Deletions cut 3 bases from V and 1 base from J, with 4 bases between. Per germline, CDR1 ENHRY and CDR2 SYGVKD. For the CDR3, the DNA is TGTGCCATCAGTGACATTTCCTACGAGCAGTACTTC. Translated: CAISDISYEQYF.

To note about this clonotype: Its ends do not fully match the called genes, so a read error is possible. The chain joins TRBV9 to TRBJ2-7; 9 bases line up with TRBD2. This CDR3 spans 16 amino acids. Germline CDR1 is SGDLS and CDR2 is YYNGEE. In DNA, the CDR3 is TGTGCCAGCAGCGTAGGACGGGCTAGCGGGATGTACGACCAGTACTTC. As protein: CASSVGRASGMYDQYF.

This clonotype was observed many times. The CDR3 sequence is CASSLVAGGKYEQYF. DNA of the CDR3: TGTGCCAGCAGCTTAGTGGCAGGGGGCAAGTACGAGCAGTACTTC. J is TRBJ2-7 and V is TRBV7-2; 8 nucleotides align to TRBD1. After removal of 1 base from V and 4 bases from J, the junction contained 6 bases not matched to a gene. Germline V lookup: CDR1 SGHTA, CDR2 FQGNSA. This CDR3 comprises 15 residues.

This clonotype came up once. The chain has TRBV20-1 and TRBJ2-3; D could derive from TRBD1 or TRBD2 (6 bases each). Germline CDR1 reads DFQATT; CDR2 reads SNEGSKA (reference sequence). This CDR3 contains 13 residues. V was clipped by 6 bases and J by 3 bases, with 13 bases between them. The CDR3 reads CSAVRGETDTQYF. CDR3 nucleotide sequence: TGCAGTGCCGTGAGGGGGGAAACAGATACGCAGTATTTT.

This chain links TRBV4-2 with TRBJ1-5; possibly TRBD1 for D (5 bases). V gave up 4 bases and J gave up 4 bases, with 14 bases separating them. This CDR3 is 15 amino acids long. Germline V gene sequence: CDR1 LGHNA, CDR2 YNFKEQ. In DNA form, the CDR3 reads TGTGCCAGCAGCCCCGAGGATCAGGGTAATCAGCCCCAGCATTTT. It encodes CASSPEDQGNQPQHF.

This clonotype has a handful of counts. The CDR3 DNA sequence: TGCGCCAGCAGTGTGGGGACAGGCGGCACCGGGGAGCTGTTTTTT. Translating gives CASSVGTGGTGELFF. This sequence joins TRBV10-2 and TRBJ2-2, with TRBD1 matching over 8 bases. CDR3 length equals 15 residues. Germline assignment: CDR1 WSHSY and CDR2 SAAADI. V was pared by 4 bases and J by 4 bases, with 5 bases of the junction left unmatched.

The chain employs TRBV10-3 and TRBJ1-2; a weak D match, TRBD1 (5 bases). V gave up 1 base and J gave up 1 base, with 13 bases separating them. Germline-derived CDR1 and CDR2 are ENHRY and SYGVKD. The CDR3 is made up of 16 amino acids. The CDR3 nucleotides are TGTGCCATCAGTGAGTTTGGGACGGGACTTAACTATGGCTACACCTTC. It codes for CAISEFGTGLNYGYTF.

The chain employs TRBV7-2 and TRBJ2-2; weak D call: TRBD2 (5 bases). The V and J ends lost 4 bases and 7 bases respectively, with 16 bases between them. Germline CDR1 reads SGHTA; CDR2 reads FQGNSA. There are 15 residues in the CDR3. Here the CDR3 DNA reads TGTGCCAGCAGCTCATTGGGAGTAGGGATCGGGGAGCTGTTTTTT. Translation: CASSSLGVGIGELFF.

The chain employs TRBV28 and TRBJ2-7, with 16 bases matching TRBD2. The CDR3 covers 15 residues. V was clipped by 6 bases and J by 9 bases; unmatched bases: 8. CDR1 is MDHEN, CDR2 SYDVKM, per germline. The CDR3, as DNA: TGTGCCAGCAGCCTGGGACTAGCGGGGGGGCAGGGGCAGTACTTC. Translation: CASSLGLAGGQGQYF.

This clonotype was counted only a few times. The chain links TRBV20-1 to TRBJ2-3, with TRBD2 matching 8 bases. After removal of 5 bases from V and 3 bases from J, the junction contained 7 bases not matched to a gene. The CDR3 sequence is 14 residues long. Looked up from germline, CDR1 is DFQATT and CDR2 is SNEGSKA (reference sequence). For the CDR3, the DNA is TGCAGTGCTCGGGGACTAGTTCTGACAGATACGCAGTATTTT. Residues: CSARGLVLTDTQYF.

The rearrangement uses TRBV28 and TRBJ2-5, with 9 bases matching TRBD1. The V gene's germline CDR1 is MDHEN and CDR2 SYDVKM. Trimming took 7 bases from V and 3 from J; bases not matched to a gene: 6. CDR3 size: 14 residues. The DNA for the CDR3 is TGTGCCAGCAAAGGGACAGGGACAGAAGAGACCCAGTACTTC. Encoded protein: CASKGTGTEETQYF.

This clonotype has a count of ten or more. The junction does not match germline at one end; this may be a read error. The chain has TRBV27 and TRBJ2-2; possible D gene TRBD2, 5 bases. Germline lookup yields CDR1 MNHEY and CDR2 SMNVEV (reference sequence). This CDR3 spans 14 amino acids. CDR3 sequence (DNA): TGTGCCAGCAGTTTATCCGGGAACTCCGGGGAGCTGTTTTTT. It yields the protein CASSLSGNSGELFF.

The chain has TRBV28 and TRBJ2-3, with 14 bases that match TRBD2. The CDR3 is 16 amino acids. After removal of 6 bases from V and 7 bases from J, the junction contained 9 bases not matched to a gene. Germline V lookup: CDR1 MDHEN, CDR2 SYDVKM. The CDR3: CASSPSRLAGGNTQYF. The CDR3 nucleotides are TGTGCCAGCAGCCCCTCCCGACTAGCGGGAGGGAATACGCAGTATTTT. Full variable domain (outside the CDR3, taken from reference TRBV28 and TRBJ2-3): DVKVTQSSRYLVKRTGEKVFLECVQDMDHENMFWYRQDPGLGLRLIYFSYDVKMKEKGDIPEGYSVSREKKERFSLILESASTNQTSMYLCASSPSRLAGGNTQYFGPGTRLTVL.

The chain is built from TRBV20-1 and TRBJ2-2; 8 nucleotides match TRBD2. Per the germline V gene, CDR1 is DFQATT and CDR2 is SNEGSKA (reference sequence). The CDR3 runs to 17 residues. The V gene end was trimmed by 0 bases and the J gene end by 5 bases; junction bases not matched to a gene: 11. The CDR3 protein is CSARDLSTASGTGELFF. The CDR3 bases are TGCAGTGCTAGAGATCTGAGTACGGCTAGCGGGACCGGGGAGCTGTTTTTT.

This sequence joins TRBV24-1 and TRBJ2-7, with D possibly being TRBD1 (5 bases). Germline lookup yields CDR1 KGHDR and CDR2 SFDVKD. This CDR3 is 14 amino acids long. V was clipped by 3 bases and J by 2 bases, with 10 bases between them. The CDR3 loop is CATSDRTFAYEQYF. DNA of the CDR3: TGTGCCACCAGTGATCGGACATTCGCCTACGAGCAGTACTTC.

This clonotype was counted at least ten times. The V gene is TRBV12-3 or TRBV12-4, the J gene TRBJ1-6, with 7 bases aligning to TRBD1. The CDR3 has 16 residues. V shed 6 bases, J shed 6 bases, and the junction held 11 bases outside the gene matches. CDR3 in DNA: TGTGCCAGCAGCCAGGGACAGCTGGGTAGTAATTCACCCCTCCACTTT. It specifies CASSQGQLGSNSPLHF.

This chain links TRBV20-1 with TRBJ2-7, with 7 bases that match TRBD2. The V segment lost 0 bases and the J segment 5 bases; nucleotides outside the gene matches: 4. Germline V gene sequence: CDR1 DFQATT, CDR2 SNEGSKA (reference sequence). CDR3 length: 13 amino acids. CDR3 DNA sequence: TGCAGTGCTAGAGACTTAGCGGGTGACGAGCAGTACTTC. It yields the protein CSARDLAGDEQYF.

This clonotype was counted between two and nine times. This sequence joins TRBV11-2 and TRBJ2-2; D tentatively fits TRBD1 or TRBD2 (7 bases each). The CDR3 covers 18 residues. V lost 0 bases and J lost 5, with 19 bases in between. Germline-derived CDR1 and CDR2 are SGHAT and FQNNGV. Here the CDR3 DNA reads TGTGCCAGCAGCTTAGATCAATGGCAGGGGGGGGGAACCGGGGAGCTGTTTTTT. Translating gives CASSLDQWQGGGTGELFF.

This clonotype was observed a handful of times. V is TRBV7-8 and J is TRBJ2-2; D is undetermined. V was trimmed by 10 bases and J by 3 bases, leaving 3 bases between them. The CDR3 covers 10 residues. CDR1 is SGHVS, CDR2 FQNEAQ, per germline. The CDR3, as DNA: TGTGCCACCCACACCGGGGAGCTGTTTTTT. Amino acid sequence: CATHTGELFF.